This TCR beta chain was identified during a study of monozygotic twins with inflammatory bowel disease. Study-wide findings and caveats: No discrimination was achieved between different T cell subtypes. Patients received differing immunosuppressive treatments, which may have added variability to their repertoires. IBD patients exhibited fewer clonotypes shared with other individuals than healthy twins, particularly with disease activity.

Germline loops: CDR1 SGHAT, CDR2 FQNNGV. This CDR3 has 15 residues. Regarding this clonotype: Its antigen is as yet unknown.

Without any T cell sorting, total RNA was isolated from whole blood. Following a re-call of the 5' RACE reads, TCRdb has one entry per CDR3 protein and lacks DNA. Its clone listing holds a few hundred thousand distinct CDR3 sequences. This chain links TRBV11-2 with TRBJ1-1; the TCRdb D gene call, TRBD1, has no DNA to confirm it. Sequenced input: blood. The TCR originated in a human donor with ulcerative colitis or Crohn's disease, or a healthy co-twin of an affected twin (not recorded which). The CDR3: CASSLGGAGGTEAFF.